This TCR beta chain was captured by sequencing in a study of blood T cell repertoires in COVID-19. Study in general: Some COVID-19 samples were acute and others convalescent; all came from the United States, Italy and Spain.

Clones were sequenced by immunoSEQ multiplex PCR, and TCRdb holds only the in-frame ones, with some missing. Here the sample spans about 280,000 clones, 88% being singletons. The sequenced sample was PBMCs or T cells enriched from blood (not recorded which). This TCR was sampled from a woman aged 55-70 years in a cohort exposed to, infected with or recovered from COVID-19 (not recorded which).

CDR3 residues: CASSAQTGYYNEQFF. The CDR3 DNA is TGTGCCAGCAGCGCCCAAACAGGGTACTACAATGAGCAGTTCTTC. V usage is TRBV7-8 and J usage is TRBJ2-1, with D possibly TRBD1 on 6 matching bases. The V and J ends lost 5 bases and 3 bases respectively, with 14 bases between them. This CDR3 spans 15 amino acids. The V gene's germline CDR1 is SGHVS and CDR2 FQNEAQ.